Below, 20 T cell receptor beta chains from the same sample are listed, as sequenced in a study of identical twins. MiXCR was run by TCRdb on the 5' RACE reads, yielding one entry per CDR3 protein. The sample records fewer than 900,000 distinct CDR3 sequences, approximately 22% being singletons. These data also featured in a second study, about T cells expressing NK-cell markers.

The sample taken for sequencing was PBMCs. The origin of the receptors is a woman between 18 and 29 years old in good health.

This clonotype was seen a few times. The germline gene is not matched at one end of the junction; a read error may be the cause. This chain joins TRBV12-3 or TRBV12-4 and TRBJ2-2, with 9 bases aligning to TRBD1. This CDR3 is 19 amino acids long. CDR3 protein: CASSLAHSKGQGDTRELFF. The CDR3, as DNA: TGTGCCAGCAGTTTAGCCCACTCAAAGGGACAGGGAGACACCAGGGAGCTGTTTTTT.

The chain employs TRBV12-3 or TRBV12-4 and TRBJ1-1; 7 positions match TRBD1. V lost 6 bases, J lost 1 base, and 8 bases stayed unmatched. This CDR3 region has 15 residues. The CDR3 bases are TGTGCCAGCAGACTACCGGGACAGAAGAACACTGAAGCTTTCTTT. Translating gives CASRLPGQKNTEAFF.

CDR3 loop: CSVHLGTEAFF. For the CDR3, the DNA is TGCAGCGTTCATCTGGGCACTGAAGCTTTCTTT. The J gene is TRBJ1-1, the V gene TRBV29-1; no clear D gene. CDR1 and CDR2 (germline): SQVTM, ANQGSEA. V lost 5 bases and J lost 4, with 8 bases in between. The CDR3 length is 11 residues. Full variable domain (rest looked up from reference TRBV29-1 and TRBJ1-1): SAVISQKPSRDICQRGTSLTIQCQVDSQVTMMFWYRQQPGQSLTLIATANQGSEATYESGFVIDKFPISRPNLTFSTLTVSNMSPEDSSIYLCSVHLGTEAFFGQGTRLTVV.

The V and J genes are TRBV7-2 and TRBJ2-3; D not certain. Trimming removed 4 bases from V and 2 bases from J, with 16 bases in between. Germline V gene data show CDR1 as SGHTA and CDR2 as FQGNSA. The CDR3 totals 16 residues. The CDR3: CASSSNHRKHTDTQYF. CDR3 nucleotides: TGTGCCAGCAGCTCAAATCATCGGAAACACACAGATACGCAGTATTTT.

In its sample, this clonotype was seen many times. CDR3 in amino acids: CASRPDMSYEQYF. Here the CDR3 DNA reads TGTGCCAGCAGACCCGACATGTCCTACGAGCAGTACTTC. The chain recombines TRBV12-3 or TRBV12-4 with TRBJ2-7; D is unresolved. This CDR3 comprises 13 residues. The V end lost 6 bases, the J end lost 1 base, and 10 bases lay between the germline ends.

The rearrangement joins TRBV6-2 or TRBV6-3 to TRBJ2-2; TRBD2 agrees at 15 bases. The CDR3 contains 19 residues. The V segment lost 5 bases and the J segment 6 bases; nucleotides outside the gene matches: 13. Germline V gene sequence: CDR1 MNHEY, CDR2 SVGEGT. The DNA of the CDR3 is TGTGCCAGCAGTACCCGGACTAGCGGGGGGGCCGGGCAACCCGGGGAGCTGTTTTTT. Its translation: CASSTRTSGGAGQPGELFF.

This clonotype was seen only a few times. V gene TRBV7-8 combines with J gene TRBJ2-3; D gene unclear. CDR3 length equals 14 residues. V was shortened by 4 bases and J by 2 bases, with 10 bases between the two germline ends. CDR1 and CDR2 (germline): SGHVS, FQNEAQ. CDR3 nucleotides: TGTGCCAGCAGCTCCGACCCGAACACAGATACGCAGTATTTT. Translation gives CASSSDPNTDTQYF.

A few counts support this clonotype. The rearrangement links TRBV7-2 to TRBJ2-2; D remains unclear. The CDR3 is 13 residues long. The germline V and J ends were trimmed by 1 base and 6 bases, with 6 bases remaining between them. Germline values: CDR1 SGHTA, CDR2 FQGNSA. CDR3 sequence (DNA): TGTGCCAGCAGCTTAGGCGCGGCCGGGGAGCTGTTTTTT. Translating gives CASSLGAAGELFF.

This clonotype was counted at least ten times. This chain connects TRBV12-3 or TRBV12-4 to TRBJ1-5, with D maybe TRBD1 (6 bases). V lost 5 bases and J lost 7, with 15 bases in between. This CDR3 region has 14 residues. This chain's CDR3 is CASSTEQGTQPQHF. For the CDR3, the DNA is TGTGCCAGCAGTACCGAGCAGGGGACGCAGCCCCAGCATTTT.

The CDR3 sequence is CSARDKGTEAFF. The CDR3 nucleotides are TGCAGTGCTAGAGATAAGGGCACTGAAGCTTTCTTT. V gene TRBV20-1 combines with J gene TRBJ1-1, with D unresolved. V lost 0 bases, J lost 4 bases, and 6 bases lay in between. The CDR3 totals 12 residues. Germline V lookup: CDR1 DFQATT, CDR2 SNEGSKA (reference sequence).

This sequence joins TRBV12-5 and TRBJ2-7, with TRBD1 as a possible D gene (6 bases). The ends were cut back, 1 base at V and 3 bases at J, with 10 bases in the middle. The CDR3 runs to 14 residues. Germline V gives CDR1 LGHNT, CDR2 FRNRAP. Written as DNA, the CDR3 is TGTGCTAGTGGTTTGGGGGACATGTACTACGAGCAGTACTTC. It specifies CASGLGDMYYEQYF.

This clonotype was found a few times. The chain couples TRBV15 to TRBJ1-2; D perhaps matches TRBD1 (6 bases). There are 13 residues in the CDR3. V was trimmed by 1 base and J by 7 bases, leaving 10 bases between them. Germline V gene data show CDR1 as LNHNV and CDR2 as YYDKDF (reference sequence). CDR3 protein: CATSRAIQGGYTF. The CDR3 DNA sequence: TGTGCCACCAGCAGAGCCATACAGGGTGGCTACACCTTC.

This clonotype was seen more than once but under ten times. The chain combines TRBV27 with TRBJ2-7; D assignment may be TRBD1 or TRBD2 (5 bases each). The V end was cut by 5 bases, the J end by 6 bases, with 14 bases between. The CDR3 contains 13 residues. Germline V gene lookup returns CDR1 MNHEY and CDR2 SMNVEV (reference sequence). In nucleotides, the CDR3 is TGTGCCAGCAGTACCTTCAGGGACGGCGAGCAGTACTTC. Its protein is CASSTFRDGEQYF.

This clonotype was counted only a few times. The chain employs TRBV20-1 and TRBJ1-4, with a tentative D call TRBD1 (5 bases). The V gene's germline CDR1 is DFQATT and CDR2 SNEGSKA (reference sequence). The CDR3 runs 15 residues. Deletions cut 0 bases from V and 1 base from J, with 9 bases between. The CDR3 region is CSARDQGGTNEKLFF. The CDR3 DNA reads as TGCAGTGCTAGAGATCAGGGAGGAACTAATGAAAAACTGTTTTTT.

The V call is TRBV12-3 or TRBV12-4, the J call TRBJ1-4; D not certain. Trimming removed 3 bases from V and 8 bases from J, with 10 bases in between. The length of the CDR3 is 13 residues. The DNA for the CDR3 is TGTGCCAGCAGTTTGTCAGAAGGAGAAAAACTGTTTTTT. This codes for CASSLSEGEKLFF.

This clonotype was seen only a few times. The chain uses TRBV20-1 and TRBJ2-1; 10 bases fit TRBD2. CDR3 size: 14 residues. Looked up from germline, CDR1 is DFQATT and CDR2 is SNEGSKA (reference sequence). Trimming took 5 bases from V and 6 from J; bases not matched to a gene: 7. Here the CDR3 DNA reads TGCAGTGCTCCTAGCGGGAGAAGGGGCAATGAGCAGTTCTTC. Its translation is CSAPSGRRGNEQFF.

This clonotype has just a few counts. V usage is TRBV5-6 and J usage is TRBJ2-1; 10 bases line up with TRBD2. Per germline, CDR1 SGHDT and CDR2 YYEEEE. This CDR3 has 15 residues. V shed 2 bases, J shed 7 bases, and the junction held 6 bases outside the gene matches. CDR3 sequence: CASSFSSGSRNEQFF. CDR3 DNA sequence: TGTGCCAGCAGCTTTTCTAGCGGGAGCCGGAATGAGCAGTTCTTC.

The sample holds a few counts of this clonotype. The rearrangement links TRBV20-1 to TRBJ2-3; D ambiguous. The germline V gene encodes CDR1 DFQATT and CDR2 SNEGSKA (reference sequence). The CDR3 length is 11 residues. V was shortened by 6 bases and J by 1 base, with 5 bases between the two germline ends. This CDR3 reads CSAEGTDTQYF. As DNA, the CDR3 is TGCAGTGCAGAGGGCACAGATACGCAGTATTTT.

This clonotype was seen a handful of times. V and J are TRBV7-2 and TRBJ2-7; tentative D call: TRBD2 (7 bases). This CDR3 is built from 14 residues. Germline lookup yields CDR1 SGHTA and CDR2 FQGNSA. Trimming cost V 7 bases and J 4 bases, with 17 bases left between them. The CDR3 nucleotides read TGTGCCAGCACGAAGGGGGAGGGCGGATACGAGCAGTACTTC. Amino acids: CASTKGEGGYEQYF.

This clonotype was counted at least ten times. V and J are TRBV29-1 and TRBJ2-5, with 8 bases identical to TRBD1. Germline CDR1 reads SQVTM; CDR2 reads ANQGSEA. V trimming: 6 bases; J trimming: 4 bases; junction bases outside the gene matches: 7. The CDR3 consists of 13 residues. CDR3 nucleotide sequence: TGCAGCGTGCAAGGACAGGGAATAGAGACCCAGTACTTC. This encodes CSVQGQGIETQYF.